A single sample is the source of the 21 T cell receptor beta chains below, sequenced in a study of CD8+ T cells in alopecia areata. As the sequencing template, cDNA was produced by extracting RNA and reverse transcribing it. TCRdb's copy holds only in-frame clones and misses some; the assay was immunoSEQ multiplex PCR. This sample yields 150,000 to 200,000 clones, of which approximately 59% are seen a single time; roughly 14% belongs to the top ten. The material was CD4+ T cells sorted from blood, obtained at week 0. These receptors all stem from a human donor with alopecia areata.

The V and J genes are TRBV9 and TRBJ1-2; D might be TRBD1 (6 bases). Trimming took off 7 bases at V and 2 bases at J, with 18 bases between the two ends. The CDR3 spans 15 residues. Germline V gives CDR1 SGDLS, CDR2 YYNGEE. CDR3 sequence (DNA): TGTGCCAGCTCGGCCCGGGGGGCAGGAAACTATGGCTACACCTTC. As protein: CASSARGAGNYGYTF.

The CDR3 region has the DNA TGCAGCGTTAGACAGGAGAACACTGAAGCTTTCTTT. Protein product: CSVRQENTEAFF. The rearrangement joins TRBV29-1 to TRBJ1-1; a possible D gene is TRBD1 (6 bases). The CDR3 loop spans 12 amino acids. Looked up from germline, CDR1 is SQVTM and CDR2 is ANQGSEA. The ends were cut back, 5 bases at V and 1 base at J, with 8 bases in the middle.

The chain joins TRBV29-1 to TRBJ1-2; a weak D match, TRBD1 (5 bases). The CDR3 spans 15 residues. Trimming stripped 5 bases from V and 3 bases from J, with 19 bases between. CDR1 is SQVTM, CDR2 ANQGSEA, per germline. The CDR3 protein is CSVTIGTGGDYGYTF. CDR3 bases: TGCAGCGTTACAATAGGGACCGGGGGGGACTATGGCTACACCTTC.

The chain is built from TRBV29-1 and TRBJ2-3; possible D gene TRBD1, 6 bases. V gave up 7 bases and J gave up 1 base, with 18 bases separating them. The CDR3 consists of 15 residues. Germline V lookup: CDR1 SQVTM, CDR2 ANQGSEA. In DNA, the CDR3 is TGCAGCGCGGCATCCCAGGCAGGGGGCACAGATACGCAGTATTTT. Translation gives CSAASQAGGTDTQYF.

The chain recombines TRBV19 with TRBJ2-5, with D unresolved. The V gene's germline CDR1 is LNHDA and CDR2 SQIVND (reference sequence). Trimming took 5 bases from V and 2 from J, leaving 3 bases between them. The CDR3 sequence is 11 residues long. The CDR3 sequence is CASSLQETQYF. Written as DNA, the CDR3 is TGTGCCAGTAGTCTACAAGAGACCCAGTACTTC. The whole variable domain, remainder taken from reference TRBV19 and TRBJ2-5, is DGGITQSPKYLFRKEGQNVTLSCEQNLNHDAMYWYRQDPGQGLRLIYYSQIVNDFQKGDIAEGYSVSREKKESFPLTVTSAQKNPTAFYLCASSLQETQYFGPGTRLLVL.

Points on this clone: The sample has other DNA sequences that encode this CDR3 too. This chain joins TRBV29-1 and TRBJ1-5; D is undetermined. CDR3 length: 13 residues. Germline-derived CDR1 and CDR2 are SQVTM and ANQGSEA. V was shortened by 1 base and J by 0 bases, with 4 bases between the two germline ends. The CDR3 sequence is CSVEVDSNQPQHF. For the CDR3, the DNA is TGCAGCGTTGAAGTGGATAGCAATCAGCCCCAGCATTTT.

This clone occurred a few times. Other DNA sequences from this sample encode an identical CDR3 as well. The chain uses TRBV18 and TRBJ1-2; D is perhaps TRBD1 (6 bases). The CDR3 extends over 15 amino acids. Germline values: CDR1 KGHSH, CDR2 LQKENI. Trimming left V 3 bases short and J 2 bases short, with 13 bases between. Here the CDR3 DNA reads TGTGCCAGCTCACCCGGTACGGGGGCGAACTATGGCTACACCTTC. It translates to CASSPGTGANYGYTF.

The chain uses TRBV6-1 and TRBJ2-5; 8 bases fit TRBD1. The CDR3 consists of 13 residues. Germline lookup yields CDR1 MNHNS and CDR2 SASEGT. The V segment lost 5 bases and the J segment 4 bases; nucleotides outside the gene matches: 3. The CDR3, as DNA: TGTGCCAGCAGTTCAGGGGGCCCAGAGACCCAGTACTTC. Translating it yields CASSSGGPETQYF.

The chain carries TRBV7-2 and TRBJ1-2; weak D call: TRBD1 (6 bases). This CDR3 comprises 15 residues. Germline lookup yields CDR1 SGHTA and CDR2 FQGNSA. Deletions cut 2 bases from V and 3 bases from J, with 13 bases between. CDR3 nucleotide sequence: TGTGCCAGCAGCTTAAGGGGGACTGGCTACTATGGCTACACCTTC. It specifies CASSLRGTGYYGYTF. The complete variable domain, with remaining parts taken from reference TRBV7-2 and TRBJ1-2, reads GAGVSQSPSNKVTEKGKDVELRCDPISGHTALYWYRQSLGQGLEFLIYFQGNSAPDKSGLPSDRFSAERTGGSVSTLTIQRTQQEDSAVYLCASSLRGTGYYGYTFGSGTRLTVV.

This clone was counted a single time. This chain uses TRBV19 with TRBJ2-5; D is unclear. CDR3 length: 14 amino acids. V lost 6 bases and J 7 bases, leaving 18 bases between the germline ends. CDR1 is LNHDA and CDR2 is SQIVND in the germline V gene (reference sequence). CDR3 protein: CASSPPGLSTTQYF. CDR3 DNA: TGTGCCAGTAGCCCGCCGGGCCTCAGCACGACCCAGTACTTC.

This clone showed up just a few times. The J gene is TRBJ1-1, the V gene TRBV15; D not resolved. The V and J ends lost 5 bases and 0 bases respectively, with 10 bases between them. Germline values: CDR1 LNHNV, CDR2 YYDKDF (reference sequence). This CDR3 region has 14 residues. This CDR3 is CATSRGGLNTEAFF. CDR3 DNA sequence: TGTGCCACCAGCCGAGGTGGGTTGAACACTGAAGCTTTCTTT.

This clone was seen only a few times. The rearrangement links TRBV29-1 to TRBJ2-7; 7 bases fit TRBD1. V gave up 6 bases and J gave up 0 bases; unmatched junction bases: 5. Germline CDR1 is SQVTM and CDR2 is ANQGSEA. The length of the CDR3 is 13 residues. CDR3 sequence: CSVGQRASYEQYF. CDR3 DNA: TGCAGCGTGGGACAGAGAGCCTCCTACGAGCAGTACTTC.

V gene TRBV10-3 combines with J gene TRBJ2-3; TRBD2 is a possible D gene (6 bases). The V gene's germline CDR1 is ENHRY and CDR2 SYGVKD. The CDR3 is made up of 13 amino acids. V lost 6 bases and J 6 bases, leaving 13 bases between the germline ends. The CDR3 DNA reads TGTGCCATCAGGGGACCTCGGGAGGATACGCAGTATTTT. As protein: CAIRGPREDTQYF.

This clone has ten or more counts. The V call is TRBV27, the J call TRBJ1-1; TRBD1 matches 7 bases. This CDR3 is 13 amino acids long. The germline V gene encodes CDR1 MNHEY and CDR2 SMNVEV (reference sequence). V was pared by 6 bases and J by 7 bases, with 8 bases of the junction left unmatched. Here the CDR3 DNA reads TGTGCCAGCAGGCGGGACAGCTTCTTTGAAGCTTTCTTT. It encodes CASRRDSFFEAFF.

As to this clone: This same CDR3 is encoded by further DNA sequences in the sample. CDR3 residues: CAWSGRSGNTIYF. CDR3 in DNA: TGTGCCTGGAGTGGCCGCTCTGGAAACACCATATATTTT. This chain connects TRBV30 to TRBJ1-3; D is ambiguous. Germline loops: CDR1 GTSNPN, CDR2 SVGIG (reference sequence). V dropped 1 base and J dropped 0 bases, with 4 bases sitting between them. The CDR3 runs to 13 residues.

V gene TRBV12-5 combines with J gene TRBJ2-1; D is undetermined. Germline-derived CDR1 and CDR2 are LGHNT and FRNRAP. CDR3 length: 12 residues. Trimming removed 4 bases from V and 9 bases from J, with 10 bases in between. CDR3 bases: TGTGCTAGTGGTTCTGGGGTTACTGAGCAGTTCTTC. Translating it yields CASGSGVTEQFF.

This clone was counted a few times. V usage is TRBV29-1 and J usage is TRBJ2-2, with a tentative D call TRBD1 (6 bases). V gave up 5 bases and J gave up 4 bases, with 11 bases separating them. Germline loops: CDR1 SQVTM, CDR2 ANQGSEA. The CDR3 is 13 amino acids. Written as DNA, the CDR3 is TGCAGCGTTTGGCAGGGGACCACCGGGGAGCTGTTTTTT. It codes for CSVWQGTTGELFF.

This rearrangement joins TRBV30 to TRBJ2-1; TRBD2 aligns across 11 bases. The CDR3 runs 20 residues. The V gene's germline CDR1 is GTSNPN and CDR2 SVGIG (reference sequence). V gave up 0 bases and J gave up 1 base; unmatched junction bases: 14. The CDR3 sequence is CAWSVRGDSGGGGSYNEQFF. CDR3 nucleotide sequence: TGTGCCTGGAGTGTACGCGGTGATAGCGGGGGGGGTGGTTCCTACAATGAGCAGTTCTTC.

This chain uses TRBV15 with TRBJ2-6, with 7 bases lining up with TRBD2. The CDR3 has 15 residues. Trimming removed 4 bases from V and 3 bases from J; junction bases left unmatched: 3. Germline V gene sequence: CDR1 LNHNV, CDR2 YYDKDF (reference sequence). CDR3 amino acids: CATSTGGYGANVLTF. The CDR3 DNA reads TGTGCCACCAGCACGGGGGGTTATGGGGCCAACGTCCTGACTTTC.

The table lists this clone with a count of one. CDR3 nucleotide sequence: TGTGCCAGCAGTACCTCCGATCGACCCAACACCTACGAGCAGTACTTC. Amino acid sequence: CASSTSDRPNTYEQYF. The chain joins TRBV2 to TRBJ2-7; D is uncertain. Germline CDR1 is SNHLY and CDR2 is FYNNEI. V lost 5 bases to trimming and J lost 2 bases, with 19 bases between them. CDR3 length equals 16 residues.

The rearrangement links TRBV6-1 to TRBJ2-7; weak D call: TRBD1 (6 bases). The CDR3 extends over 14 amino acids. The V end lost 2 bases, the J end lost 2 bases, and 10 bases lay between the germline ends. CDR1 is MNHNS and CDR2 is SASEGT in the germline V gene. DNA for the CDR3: TGTGCCAGCAGTGAACTGGACAGAGCCTACGAGCAGTACTTC. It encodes CASSELDRAYEQYF.